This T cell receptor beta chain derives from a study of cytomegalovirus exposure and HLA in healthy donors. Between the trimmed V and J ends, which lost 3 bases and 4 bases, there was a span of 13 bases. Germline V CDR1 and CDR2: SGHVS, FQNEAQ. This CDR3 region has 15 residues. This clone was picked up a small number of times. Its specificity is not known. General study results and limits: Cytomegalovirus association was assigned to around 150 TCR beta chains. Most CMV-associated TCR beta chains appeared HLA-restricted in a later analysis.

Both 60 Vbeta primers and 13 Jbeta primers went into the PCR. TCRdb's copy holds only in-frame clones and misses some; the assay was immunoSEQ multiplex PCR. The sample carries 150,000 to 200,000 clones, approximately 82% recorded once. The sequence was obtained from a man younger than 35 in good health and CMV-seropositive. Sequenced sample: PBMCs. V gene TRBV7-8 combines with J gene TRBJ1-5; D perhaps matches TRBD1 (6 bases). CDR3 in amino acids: CASSFMTGLNQPQHF. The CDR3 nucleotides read TGTGCCAGCAGCTTTATGACAGGTTTAAATCAGCCCCAGCATTTT.